The 25 T cell receptor beta chains presented below share a single source sample, sequenced in a study of T cell responses to AZD1222 COVID-19 vaccine. TCRdb's copy holds only in-frame clones and misses some; the assay was immunoSEQ multiplex PCR. The repertoire consists of some 140,000 clones, with over 75% occurring once and the leading ten covering roughly 5.2%. Sequencing was performed on peripheral blood, taken 28 days after the second AZD1222 dose. Every receptor here comes from an adult who received the AZD1222 COVID-19 vaccine.

This clone was picked up a small number of times. The chain employs TRBV28 and TRBJ2-7; 7 positions agree with TRBD1. The V segment lost 5 bases and the J segment 4 bases; nucleotides outside the gene matches: 5. This CDR3 spans 13 amino acids. Germline values: CDR1 MDHEN, CDR2 SYDVKM. CDR3 sequence reads: CASSLTQGYEQYF. DNA of the CDR3: TGTGCCAGCAGTCTCACACAGGGGTACGAGCAGTACTTC.

The chain recombines TRBV4-3 with TRBJ2-7; 9 bases line up with TRBD2. With 0 bases clipped from V and 4 bases from J, the junction kept 7 bases outside the gene matches. Per germline, CDR1 LGHNA and CDR2 YSLEER. This CDR3 region has 16 residues. The CDR3 spells CASSQEGWSGGYEQYF. The DNA of the CDR3 is TGCGCCAGCAGCCAAGAAGGATGGAGCGGGGGGTACGAGCAGTACTTC.

This clone was observed a single time. The gene calls are TRBV24-1 and TRBJ1-5; the match to TRBD1 covers 8 bases. The CDR3 is 16 amino acids. Trimming cost V 4 bases and J 2 bases; bases outside gene matches: 6. Germline-derived CDR1 and CDR2 are KGHDR and SFDVKD. The chain's CDR3 is CATSDTQGDGNQPQHF. DNA for the CDR3: TGTGCCACCAGTGACACACAGGGGGACGGCAATCAGCCCCAGCATTTT.

This clone was detected a few times. V is TRBV6-5 and J is TRBJ2-3; TRBD1 might be the D (5 bases). The CDR3 covers 13 residues. Trimming shortened V by 7 bases and J by 2 bases, and 10 bases separated the two germline ends. Germline V gene lookup returns CDR1 MNHEY and CDR2 SVGAGI. The CDR3 is CASTETDTDTQYF. The CDR3 DNA reads TGTGCCAGCACCGAGACAGACACAGATACGCAGTATTTT.

The chain carries TRBV5-8 and TRBJ1-4; D is possibly TRBD1 (5 bases). The CDR3 extends over 16 amino acids. Germline loops: CDR1 SGHTS, CDR2 YDEGEE. Trimming cost V 3 bases and J 7 bases, with 19 bases left between them. CDR3 DNA sequence: TGTGCCAGCAGCTCAAATCTACAGGCGGCGTTTGAAAAACTGTTTTTT. This translates into CASSSNLQAAFEKLFF.

About this clone: This same CDR3 is encoded by further DNA sequences in the sample. The chain uses TRBV12-3 or TRBV12-4 and TRBJ1-1; perhaps TRBD1 as D (5 bases). Trimming took off 3 bases at V and 3 bases at J, with 8 bases between the two ends. The CDR3 has 13 residues. The CDR3 bases are TGTGCCAGCAGTTTGTGGGGGGACACTGAAGCTTTCTTT. This codes for CASSLWGDTEAFF.

This rearrangement joins TRBV9 to TRBJ2-2, with 7 bases fitting TRBD1. V lost 3 bases, J lost 3 bases, and 11 bases stayed unmatched. The germline V gene has CDR1 SGDLS and CDR2 YYNGEE. The CDR3 runs to 17 residues. The CDR3, as DNA: TGTGCCAGCAGCGCCGGGACAGCACCCCCGGACACCGGGGAGCTGTTTTTT. Its protein product is CASSAGTAPPDTGELFF. Looking up the rest from reference TRBV9 and TRBJ2-2 gives the full variable domain: DSGVTQTPKHLITATGQRVTLRCSPRSGDLSVYWYQQSLDQGLQFLIQYYNGEERAKGNILERFSAQQFPDLHSELNLSSLELGDSALYFCASSAGTAPPDTGELFFGEGSRLTVL.

This CDR3 is CASSFALRPLDRELDEQYF. In nucleotides, the CDR3 is TGTGCCAGCAGCTTTGCCCTCCGACCCCTGGACAGGGAGCTGGACGAGCAGTACTTC. This chain joins TRBV5-6 and TRBJ2-7, with 8 positions matching TRBD1. J lost 5 bases, V lost 2 bases, and 21 bases had no gene match. The CDR3 is 19 amino acids. Germline lookup yields CDR1 SGHDT and CDR2 YYEEEE.

This clone was counted a few times. V usage is TRBV5-4 and J usage is TRBJ1-5; TRBD1 is a possible D gene (5 bases). The CDR3 consists of 12 residues. The V and J ends lost 4 bases and 8 bases respectively, with 10 bases between them. Germline-derived CDR1 and CDR2 are SGHNT and YYREEE (reference sequence). CDR3: CASSRDSEPQHF. In nucleotides, the CDR3 is TGTGCCAGCAGCCGGGACTCAGAGCCCCAGCATTTT.

The CDR3 is CASSQDRGWAYEQYF. CDR3 coding DNA: TGCGCCAGCAGCCAAGACAGGGGTTGGGCCTACGAGCAGTACTTC. The genes are TRBV4-3 and TRBJ2-7, with D possibly TRBD1 on 6 matching bases. CDR3 size: 15 residues. The germline V and J ends were trimmed by 0 bases and 2 bases, with 11 bases remaining between them. The V gene's germline CDR1 is LGHNA and CDR2 YSLEER.

This chain connects TRBV2 to TRBJ2-5; TRBD2 aligns across 8 bases. Germline V gene lookup returns CDR1 SNHLY and CDR2 FYNNEI. CDR3 length: 12 residues. The V and J ends lost 11 bases and 2 bases, in that order; junction bases with no gene match: 4. The CDR3 nucleotides read TGTGCCTGCGGGGGGAATCAAGAGACCCAGTACTTC. Protein: CACGGNQETQYF. The whole variable domain, remainder taken from reference TRBV2 and TRBJ2-5, is EPEVTQTPSHQVTQMGQEVILRCVPISNHLYFYWYRQILGQKVEFLVSFYNNEISEKSEIFDDQFSVERPDGSNFTLKIRSTKLEDSAMYFCACGGNQETQYFGPGTRLLVL.

The V call is TRBV11-3, the J call TRBJ2-3; 11 positions match TRBD2. The CDR3 runs to 15 residues. Losses at the gene ends were 5 bases for V and 5 bases for J; bases not matched to a gene: 6. Germline loops: CDR1 SGHNT, CDR2 YENEEA. The CDR3 sequence is CASSHSGGARDTQYF. The CDR3 nucleotides read TGTGCCAGCAGCCATAGCGGGGGGGCGAGAGATACGCAGTATTTT.

The chain uses TRBV6-5 and TRBJ1-4, with a tentative D call TRBD1 (6 bases). Germline CDR1 reads MNHEY; CDR2 reads SVGAGI. The V and J ends lost 8 bases and 7 bases respectively, with 14 bases between them. This CDR3 is 13 amino acids long. Written as DNA, the CDR3 is TGTGCCAGCTTCCGGGGGGCTGGTGAAAAACTGTTTTTT. Protein: CASFRGAGEKLFF.

The rearrangement uses TRBV5-4 and TRBJ2-1; 8 bases agree with TRBD1. Per germline, CDR1 SGHNT and CDR2 YYREEE (reference sequence). The CDR3 length is 16 residues. Unmatched junction bases numbered 14, after V lost 3 bases and J lost 9 bases. The CDR3 DNA reads TGTGCCAGCAGCTCCAGGACAGGGTTGGGGTTTGGTGAGCAGTTCTTC. It is translated as CASSSRTGLGFGEQFF.

The CDR3 loop is CASSPGGTANYGYTF. As DNA, the CDR3 is TGTGCCAGCAGCCCGGGAGGCACAGCCAACTATGGCTACACCTTC. This chain links TRBV9 with TRBJ1-2; no clear D gene. CDR3 length: 15 amino acids. Per germline, CDR1 SGDLS and CDR2 YYNGEE. Trimming stripped 4 bases from V and 2 bases from J, with 15 bases between.

V is TRBV4-2 and J is TRBJ1-1; D gene ambiguous. The V end lost 1 base, the J end lost 8 bases, and 8 bases lay between the germline ends. CDR3 length equals 12 residues. Looked up from germline, CDR1 is LGHNA and CDR2 is YNFKEQ. The CDR3 nucleotides read TGTGCCAGCAGCCAAGTTGGGCTCGAAGCTTTCTTT. Translated: CASSQVGLEAFF.

The genes are TRBV7-2 and TRBJ1-6, with a weak D call TRBD1 (5 bases). CDR3 length: 16 residues. CDR1 and CDR2 (germline): SGHTA, FQGNSA. V dropped 4 bases and J dropped 5 bases, with 15 bases sitting between them. The CDR3 loop is CASSYVTARDNSPLHF. The CDR3 DNA reads TGTGCCAGCAGCTACGTGACAGCTAGAGATAATTCACCCCTCCACTTT.

The rearrangement uses TRBV5-6 and TRBJ2-5, with D unresolved. This CDR3 is built from 12 residues. Per germline, CDR1 SGHDT and CDR2 YYEEEE. V shed 4 bases and J shed 7 bases, with 11 bases lying between them. CDR3 amino acids: CASSPQFGTQYF. The CDR3 DNA reads TGTGCCAGCAGCCCTCAATTTGGGACCCAGTACTTC. Together with reference TRBV5-6 and TRBJ2-5, the CDR3 gives the full variable domain: DAGVTQSPTHLIKTRGQQVTLRCSPKSGHDTVSWYQQALGQGPQFIFQYYEEEERQRGNFPDRFSGHQFPNYSSELNVNALLLGDSALYLCASSPQFGTQYFGPGTRLLVL.

V is TRBV28 and J is TRBJ2-3, with TRBD2 identical over 9 bases. Unmatched junction bases numbered 4, after V lost 4 bases and J lost 2 bases. Looked up from germline, CDR1 is MDHEN and CDR2 is SYDVKM. The CDR3 has 15 amino acids. The CDR3 DNA reads TGTGCCAGCAGTTATAGCGGGGGAAACACAGATACGCAGTATTTT. This gives the protein CASSYSGGNTDTQYF.

This clone has more than one count but fewer than ten. CDR3 amino acids: CASSTLAGGSHEQYF. CDR3 nucleotide sequence: TGTGCCAGTAGTACCCTAGCGGGGGGATCCCACGAGCAGTACTTC. The V and J genes are TRBV19 and TRBJ2-7; 11 bases agree with TRBD2. Losses at the gene ends were 4 bases for V and 5 bases for J; bases not matched to a gene: 7. The CDR3 is made up of 15 amino acids. Per germline, CDR1 LNHDA and CDR2 SQIVND (reference sequence).

The chain carries TRBV7-2 and TRBJ2-3; D might be TRBD1 or TRBD2, each matching 5 bases. The V gene lost 3 bases and the J gene lost 8 bases, with 15 bases spanning the gap. The CDR3 spans 14 residues. From germline, CDR1 is SGHTA and CDR2 FQGNSA. The CDR3 coding sequence is TGTGCCAGCAGCTTTGTGGGGCGTGGGGGTACGCAGTATTTT. Translation gives CASSFVGRGGTQYF.

The genes are TRBV18 and TRBJ2-2; no clear D. The germline V gene encodes CDR1 KGHSH and CDR2 LQKENI. V lost 8 bases, J lost 4 bases, and 14 bases lay in between. CDR3 length: 14 amino acids. The CDR3 DNA sequence: TGTGCCAGCCTTCCAGGAGTGGTCACCGGGGAGCTGTTTTTT. It codes for CASLPGVVTGELFF.

The chain links TRBV7-8 to TRBJ2-7, with 8 bases lining up with TRBD1. The CDR3 extends over 15 amino acids. The germline gives CDR1 SGHVS, CDR2 FQNEAQ. With 5 bases clipped from V and 3 bases from J, the junction kept 9 bases outside the gene matches. This CDR3 is CASSARTGKDYEQYF. The CDR3 coding sequence is TGTGCCAGCAGCGCCCGGACAGGGAAGGACTACGAGCAGTACTTC.

The rearrangement joins TRBV7-2 to TRBJ1-5; no reliable D call. Germline lookup yields CDR1 SGHTA and CDR2 FQGNSA. The CDR3 has 13 residues. V was pared by 5 bases and J by 0 bases, with 5 bases between. CDR3 in amino acids: CASSPNSNQPQHF. As DNA, the CDR3 is TGTGCCAGCAGCCCCAATAGCAATCAGCCCCAGCATTTT.

The CDR3, as DNA: TGTGCCAGCAGCCAGCAGGGGGAGCCCTACAATGAGCAGTTCTTC. As protein: CASSQQGEPYNEQFF. V and J are TRBV3-1 (or the pseudogene TRBV3-2) and TRBJ2-1; TRBD1 matches 7 bases. V was clipped by 3 bases and J by 2 bases; unmatched bases: 4. This CDR3 is 15 amino acids long. The germline gives CDR1 LGHDT, CDR2 YNNKEL (reference sequence).